The 2 T cell receptor beta chains presented below share a single source sample, sequenced in a study of Ad26.COV2.S vaccination and SARS-CoV-2 variants (dated by TCRdb to the early 2020s). The treatment or condition label, read with the paper, signifies: about 20 received Ad26.COV2.S at low or high dose, single or two shots; about 5 received placebo; per-sample allocation not given. For vaccine and placebo recipients, the sequenced repertoires came from samples collected on day 63 after the first injection. The library relied on the immunoSEQ multiplex PCR assay. TCRdb retrieved this table from immuneACCESS and kept in-frame rearrangements only. Not all clones are present; in checked studies, unresolved V genes account for under half, and no reason is known for the remainder. In all, the sample holds hundreds of thousands of clones, and 89% of those were seen once. The ten largest clones represent roughly 1.5% of the sample.

The sample consisted of peripheral blood, taken in a trial of Ad26.COV2.S vaccine versus placebo. These receptor sequences come from a person between 18 and 65 years old who received the Ad26.COV2.S COVID-19 vaccine or a placebo.

This clone was observed a single time. At the DNA level, this CDR3 is encoded by other sequences in the same sample as well. This chain uses TRBV19 with TRBJ2-5; 7 bases align to TRBD1. With V trimmed by 4 bases and J by 4 bases, 3 bases remained unmatched. This CDR3 comprises 13 residues. CDR1 and CDR2 from the germline V gene are LNHDA and SQIVND (reference sequence). For the CDR3, the DNA is TGTGCCAGTAGTAACAGGGGCCGAGAGACCCAGTACTTC. The encoded protein is CASSNRGRETQYF. Supplemented by reference TRBV19 and TRBJ2-5, the full variable domain reads DGGITQSPKYLFRKEGQNVTLSCEQNLNHDAMYWYRQDPGQGLRLIYYSQIVNDFQKGDIAEGYSVSREKKESFPLTVTSAQKNPTAFYLCASSNRGRETQYFGPGTRLLVL.

The chain combines TRBV27 with TRBJ1-6, with D possibly TRBD1 on 6 matching bases. Germline assignment: CDR1 MNHEY and CDR2 SMNVEV (reference sequence). Trimming cost V 7 bases and J 6 bases, with 16 bases left between them. This CDR3 is built from 15 residues. The CDR3 region has the DNA TGTGCCAGCACCCCAAGTTGGGGGCCTAATTCACCCCTCCACTTT. This codes for CASTPSWGPNSPLHF.